The T cell receptor (beta chain) under discussion was sequenced for a study of blood T cell repertoires in COVID-19 (dated by TCRdb to 2020 to 2021). About the full investigation: Samples from collaborators originated in the United States, Italy and Spain and spanned both the acute and convalescent phases of COVID-19. The sample metadata nearly always contained a de-identified subject ID, COVID-19 status, age in years and sex. Deeply sampled blood TCRbeta repertoires from subjects exposed to, actively infected with, or recovered from COVID-19 were included in the dataset. Where available, HLA class I and class II types were taken from metadata supplied by the sample provider and were not determined by assay-based typing. The material from the prospective study consisted of cDNA or gDNA derived from T cells, B-cell-depleted T cells, or PBMCs. The repertoires were released in a freely available public database intended as a resource for research on the immune response to SARS-CoV-2. The samples were drawn from the first 160 participants of the ongoing ImmuneRACE study and from 1,254 subjects provided by 6 global collaborators.

General findings and caveats noted by the study authors: How much clinical and demographic metadata was included differed by source and by participant, and the metadata was provided uncurated.

With regard to this clone: Its target antigen remains unknown. The input lacks base qualities; no much larger clone sits a single base away.

For CDR1 and CDR2, the germline V gene (reference sequence) lists DFQATT and SNEGSKA. The CDR3 runs 13 residues from the cysteine to the phenylalanine. Left in the record is the CDR3 DNA by itself, 39 bases read in frame from the first base. From V the trimming removes 3 bases and from J it removes 6 bases, while the gene matches leave 5 bases of the junction unaccounted for. The immunoSEQ Assay, a bias-controlled multiplex PCR, was used to amplify TCRbeta CDR3 regions from genomic DNA. The authors' analysis ran thus. Within the assay, amplification of reference gene primers was used to estimate how many nucleated cells each sample contained. Sequence reads were collapsed and filtered to measure the absolute abundance of every unique TCRbeta CDR3 rearrangement. For each sample, productive Simpson clonality was calculated as the square root of Simpson's diversity index across productive rearrangements. TCRdb took over this immuneACCESS table, retaining in-frame rearrangements with V and J assigned. Such tables are incomplete; in checked studies, under half of the missing clones stem from an unresolved V gene, and the remainder is unexplained. The V and J calls and clone size are taken from that table; D and trimming were inferred from the DNA. The sample profile shows 39,000 or so clones; roughly four fifths of them were found once. The top ten clones comprise about 39% of the sample.

Collaborating institutions collected whole blood in K2EDTA tubes following their own protocols. For TCRbeta analysis, collaborators shipped samples in one of three forms: frozen whole blood, isolated PBMCs, or DNA extracted from either of those sample types. The chain couples TRBV20-1 to TRBJ2-7; 10 central bases correspond to TRBD1. The sequence came from a man aged 40-50 years with active or convalescent COVID-19. The sequenced sample consisted of peripheral blood. Here is the DNA: TGCAGTGCTAGTTGGGACAGGGGAATCGAGCAGTACTTC. This yields the protein CSASWDRGIEQYF.